This TCR beta chain was sequenced for a study of PD-1 blockade in mismatch repair-deficient tumors. The repertoire was sequenced with immunoSEQ multiplex PCR; TCRdb's copy has only in-frame clones and lacks some. The repertoire holds 120,000 or so clones, about 86% seen once, with 13% in the top ten. Every patient had mismatch repair deficiency by PCR or immunohistochemistry. TCRs were sequenced from a few patients responding to pembrolizumab. Germline CDR1 SGHRS, CDR2 YFSETQ. The CDR3 extends over 19 amino acids. V was cut by 7 bases and J by 4 bases, with 29 bases left in between. The chain joins TRBV5-1 to TRBJ2-2; a weak D match, TRBD2 (6 bases). The input for sequencing was peripheral blood, taken 44 weeks after starting pembrolizumab. The sequence came from an adult with mismatch repair-deficient cancer. CDR3 sequence reads: CASSMGRPGPETITGELFF. The CDR3 bases are TGCGCCAGCTCAATGGGGAGGCCTGGTCCCGAAACCATCACCGGGGAGCTGTTTTTT.